The 17 T cell receptor beta chains presented below share a single source sample, sequenced in a study of blood T cell repertoires in COVID-19. Generated by immunoSEQ multiplex PCR, the TCRdb table keeps only in-frame clones and is missing some. The data show 140,000 to 150,000 clones, more than 80% seen once. Source material: PBMCs or T cells enriched from blood (not recorded which). These receptors were collected from a man in his fifties who had recovered from COVID-19.

This clone was seen a single time. This sequence joins TRBV5-4 and TRBJ2-1, with 11 bases that match TRBD2. Germline V gives CDR1 SGHNT, CDR2 YYREEE (reference sequence). The junction had 7 bases not matched to a gene; V was cut back by 4 bases and J by 4 bases. The length of the CDR3 is 16 residues. CDR3 region: CASSSGLAGTYNEQFF. DNA of the CDR3: TGTGCCAGCAGCAGTGGACTAGCGGGTACATACAATGAGCAGTTCTTC.

Only one count was recorded for this clone. The chain recombines TRBV2 with TRBJ1-2; perhaps TRBD1 as D (5 bases). Germline CDR1 reads SNHLY; CDR2 reads FYNNEI. With 4 bases removed from V and 2 bases from J, the gap between germline ends came to 11 bases. This CDR3 is 14 amino acids long. The CDR3 loop is CASSADSKNYGYTF. Written as DNA, the CDR3 is TGTGCCAGCAGTGCAGACAGTAAGAACTATGGCTACACCTTC.

J is TRBJ1-1 and V is TRBV6-5; D is unresolved. Germline V lookup: CDR1 MNHEY, CDR2 SVGAGI. The CDR3 sequence is 15 residues long. Trimming stripped 0 bases from V and 2 bases from J, with 10 bases between. This chain's CDR3 is CASSYSSAVNTEAFF. Here the CDR3 DNA reads TGTGCCAGCAGTTACTCATCAGCGGTTAACACTGAAGCTTTCTTT.

This CDR3 is CASSTDRGANQPQHF. The CDR3 DNA reads as TGTGCCAGTAGTACGGACAGGGGGGCAAATCAGCCCCAGCATTTT. The V and J genes are TRBV19 and TRBJ1-5; 10 nucleotides match TRBD1. CDR1 and CDR2 from the germline V gene are LNHDA and SQIVND (reference sequence). Losses at the gene ends were 4 bases for V and 4 bases for J; bases not matched to a gene: 4. The CDR3 has 15 amino acids.

This chain links TRBV30 with TRBJ1-1; the D is unclear. The CDR3 length is 13 residues. Germline V gives CDR1 GTSNPN, CDR2 SVGIG (reference sequence). The ends were cut back, 3 bases at V and 0 bases at J, with 8 bases in the middle. CDR3: CAWRRQLNTEAFF. The CDR3 bases are TGTGCCTGGAGACGTCAGTTGAACACTGAAGCTTTCTTT.

This clone was seen a single time. The chain uses TRBV10-3 and TRBJ1-2, with no clear D. The CDR3 spans 14 residues. Trimming stripped 2 bases from V and 8 bases from J, with 15 bases between. Germline V CDR1 and CDR2: ENHRY, SYGVKD. The CDR3 DNA reads TGTGCCATCAGTGAGAAGGGAGGGTTGGGAGGCTACACCTTC. Translating gives CAISEKGGLGGYTF.

This sequence joins TRBV28 and TRBJ2-3, with D perhaps matching TRBD2 (5 bases). Trimming took off 10 bases at V and 7 bases at J, with 15 bases between the two ends. There are 12 residues in the CDR3. The germline V gene has CDR1 MDHEN and CDR2 SYDVKM. CDR3 sequence (DNA): TGTGCCACAGCTAGCCCTCCCAATACGCAGTATTTT. Translation: CATASPPNTQYF.

CDR3 sequence: CASSYGTGRGYNYGYTF. CDR3 coding DNA: TGTGCCAGTAGTTACGGGACAGGGAGAGGATACAACTATGGCTACACCTTC. The rearrangement links TRBV19 to TRBJ1-2; TRBD1 matches at 9 bases. V lost 5 bases, J lost 2 bases, and 12 bases stayed unmatched. This CDR3 has 17 amino acids. Germline CDR1 and CDR2: LNHDA and SQIVND (reference sequence). Together with reference TRBV19 and TRBJ1-2, the CDR3 gives the full variable domain: DGGITQSPKYLFRKEGQNVTLSCEQNLNHDAMYWYRQDPGQGLRLIYYSQIVNDFQKGDIAEGYSVSREKKESFPLTVTSAQKNPTAFYLCASSYGTGRGYNYGYTFGSGTRLTVV.

In its sample, this clone was seen a few times. The chain carries TRBV7-2 and TRBJ2-7; 10 nucleotides match TRBD2. With V trimmed by 5 bases and J by 3 bases, 4 bases remained unmatched. This CDR3 comprises 14 residues. The germline V gene encodes CDR1 SGHTA and CDR2 FQGNSA. The CDR3 loop reads CASSELAGYYEQYV. The CDR3 DNA reads TGTGCCAGCAGCGAACTAGCGGGATACTACGAGCAGTACGTC.

This CDR3 reads CATGDSPTDTQYF. The CDR3 coding sequence is TGCGCCACCGGGGACTCTCCAACAGATACGCAGTATTTT. The chain recombines TRBV5-1 with TRBJ2-3, with D maybe TRBD2 (6 bases). CDR1 and CDR2 (germline): SGHRS, YFSETQ. The CDR3 covers 13 residues. The ends were cut back, 9 bases at V and 3 bases at J, with 14 bases in the middle.

V is TRBV3-1 (or the pseudogene TRBV3-2) and J is TRBJ1-1, with D maybe TRBD1 (5 bases). The length of the CDR3 is 15 residues. The V gene's germline CDR1 is LGHDT and CDR2 YNNKEL (reference sequence). Trimming took 1 base from V and 1 from J, leaving 10 bases between them. The CDR3 DNA is TGTGCCAGCAGCCAAGCGGGACTAACGAACACTGAAGCTTTCTTT. This translates into CASSQAGLTNTEAFF.

J is TRBJ2-1 and V is TRBV5-1; 10 bases agree with TRBD2. The CDR3 length is 16 residues. J gave up 5 bases and V 4 bases, and 9 bases lay outside the gene matches. Germline V gene data show CDR1 as SGHRS and CDR2 as YFSETQ. The CDR3 loop is CASSPLSGTSDNEQFF. DNA for the CDR3: TGCGCCAGCAGCCCCCTATCCGGGACTAGCGACAATGAGCAGTTCTTC.

The chain joins TRBV7-9 to TRBJ1-1; D is uncertain. Trimming removed 4 bases at V and 1 base at J, with 10 bases between. This CDR3 is 14 amino acids long. Germline CDR1 SEHNR, CDR2 FQNEAQ (reference sequence). CDR3 residues: CASSSSFRNTEAFF. CDR3 nucleotides: TGTGCCAGCAGCTCCTCTTTTCGGAACACTGAAGCTTTCTTT.

The chain joins TRBV7-9 to TRBJ1-3; D unclear. This CDR3 contains 15 residues. The germline V gene encodes CDR1 SEHNR and CDR2 FQNEAQ (reference sequence). V was trimmed by 2 bases and J by 3 bases, leaving 11 bases between them. CDR3 nucleotide sequence: TGTGCCAGCAGCTTAACGGGTGATGGTGGAAACACCATATATTTT. This translates into CASSLTGDGGNTIYF.

The chain couples TRBV7-2 to TRBJ2-3; 11 positions agree with TRBD2. V lost 3 bases to trimming and J lost 11 bases; unmatched junction nucleotides: 7. The CDR3 is 14 residues long. Germline-derived CDR1 and CDR2 are SGHTA and FQGNSA. CDR3 DNA: TGTGCCAGCAGCTTTTCACTAGCGGGAGTGGGGCAGTATTTT. Translation gives CASSFSLAGVGQYF.

The chain carries TRBV4-3 and TRBJ2-1; TRBD2 aligns across 10 bases. CDR1 is LGHNA and CDR2 is YSLEER in the germline V gene. This CDR3 comprises 13 residues. V lost 11 bases and J lost 2; bases outside the gene matches: 3. CDR3 DNA sequence: TGCGCCTCCAGCGGGAGGGCCTACAATGAGCAGTTCTTC. It codes for CASSGRAYNEQFF.

This clone was seen more than once but under ten times. The V call is TRBV11-2, the J call TRBJ1-3, with 9 bases fitting TRBD1. CDR1 is SGHAT, CDR2 FQNNGV, per germline. The trim removed 7 bases at V and 4 bases at J, leaving 8 bases unmatched. The CDR3 contains 15 residues. CDR3 DNA sequence: TGTGCCAGCAAGAACCTACAGGGGGCCGGAAACACCATATATTTT. Translation gives CASKNLQGAGNTIYF.